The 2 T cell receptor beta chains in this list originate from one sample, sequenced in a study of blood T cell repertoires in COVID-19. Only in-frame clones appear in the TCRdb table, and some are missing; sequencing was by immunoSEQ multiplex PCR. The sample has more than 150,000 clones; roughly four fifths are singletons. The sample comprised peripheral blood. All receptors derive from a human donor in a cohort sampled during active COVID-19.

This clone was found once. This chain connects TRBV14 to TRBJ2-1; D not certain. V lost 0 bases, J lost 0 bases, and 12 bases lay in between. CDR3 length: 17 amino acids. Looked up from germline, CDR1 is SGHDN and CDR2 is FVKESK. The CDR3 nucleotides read TGTGCCAGCAGCCAAGATCACGGTCCTTTCTCCTACAATGAGCAGTTCTTC. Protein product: CASSQDHGPFSYNEQFF.

CDR3 nucleotides: TGTGCCAGCAGTGAAAGGAGTAGGGGATTGGGGCAGTTCTTC. Its protein product is CASSERSRGLGQFF. This rearrangement joins TRBV6-1 to TRBJ2-1; the D gene is possibly TRBD1 (5 bases). The CDR3 is made up of 14 amino acids. Trimming stripped 2 bases from V and 12 bases from J, with 17 bases between. Germline values: CDR1 MNHNS, CDR2 SASEGT.